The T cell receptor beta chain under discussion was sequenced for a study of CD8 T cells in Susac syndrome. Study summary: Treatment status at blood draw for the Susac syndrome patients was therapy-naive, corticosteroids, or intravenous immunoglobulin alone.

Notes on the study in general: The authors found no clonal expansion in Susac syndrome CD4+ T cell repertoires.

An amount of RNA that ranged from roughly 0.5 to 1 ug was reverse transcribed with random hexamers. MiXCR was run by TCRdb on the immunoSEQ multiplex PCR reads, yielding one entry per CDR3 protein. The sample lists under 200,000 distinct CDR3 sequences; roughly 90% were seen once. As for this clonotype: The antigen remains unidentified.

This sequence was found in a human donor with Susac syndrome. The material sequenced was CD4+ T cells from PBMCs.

The CDR3 sequence: CASRGQGHNYGYTF. For the CDR3, the DNA is TGTGCCAGCAGAGGACAGGGGCACAACTATGGCTACACCTTC. The rearrangement links TRBV2 to TRBJ1-2; 9 bases are shared with TRBD1. V gave up 6 bases and J gave up 2 bases; unmatched junction bases: 4. The CDR3 runs 14 residues. The germline V gene has CDR1 SNHLY and CDR2 FYNNEI.